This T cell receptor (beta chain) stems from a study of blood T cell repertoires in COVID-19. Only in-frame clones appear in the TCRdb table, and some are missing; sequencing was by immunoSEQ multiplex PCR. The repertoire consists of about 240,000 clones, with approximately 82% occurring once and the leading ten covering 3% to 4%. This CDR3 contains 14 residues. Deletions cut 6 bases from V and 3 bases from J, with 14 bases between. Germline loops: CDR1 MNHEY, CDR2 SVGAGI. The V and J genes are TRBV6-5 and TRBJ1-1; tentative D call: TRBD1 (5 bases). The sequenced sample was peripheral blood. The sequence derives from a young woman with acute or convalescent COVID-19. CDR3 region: CASRTDGGDTEAFF. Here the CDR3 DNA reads TGTGCCAGCAGAACGGACGGGGGGGACACTGAAGCTTTCTTT.